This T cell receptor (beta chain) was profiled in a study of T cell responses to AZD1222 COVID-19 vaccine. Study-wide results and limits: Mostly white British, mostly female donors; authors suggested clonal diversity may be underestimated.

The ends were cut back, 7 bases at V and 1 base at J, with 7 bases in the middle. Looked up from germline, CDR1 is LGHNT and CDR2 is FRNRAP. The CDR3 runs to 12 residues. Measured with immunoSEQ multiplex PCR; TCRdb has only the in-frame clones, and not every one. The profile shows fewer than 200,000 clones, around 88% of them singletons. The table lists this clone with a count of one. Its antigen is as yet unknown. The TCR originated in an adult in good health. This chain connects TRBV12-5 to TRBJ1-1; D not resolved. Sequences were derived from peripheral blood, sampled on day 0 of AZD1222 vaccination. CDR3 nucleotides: TGTGCTAGTGCCATCGAGAACACTGAAGCTTTCTTT. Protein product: CASAIENTEAFF.